This T cell receptor beta chain was captured in a study of control samples from healthy donors and cancer patients. Here immunoSEQ multiplex PCR was the method, and the copy in TCRdb shows in-frame clones only, minus some. The sample has approximately 60,000 clones; approximately 90% are singletons. Trimming took 4 bases from V and 0 from J, leaving 14 bases between them. CDR3 size: 16 residues. CDR1 and CDR2 (germline): SGHNT, YYREEE (reference sequence). Material for sequencing was PBMCs. This TCR was recovered from a man between 25 and 39 years old with colorectal cancer. The chain joins TRBV5-4 to TRBJ2-1, with D perhaps given as TRBD1 or TRBD2 (5 bases each). This CDR3 is CASSASGRSSYNEQFF. The CDR3 coding sequence is TGTGCCAGCAGCGCCTCGGGACGGAGCTCCTACAATGAGCAGTTCTTC.